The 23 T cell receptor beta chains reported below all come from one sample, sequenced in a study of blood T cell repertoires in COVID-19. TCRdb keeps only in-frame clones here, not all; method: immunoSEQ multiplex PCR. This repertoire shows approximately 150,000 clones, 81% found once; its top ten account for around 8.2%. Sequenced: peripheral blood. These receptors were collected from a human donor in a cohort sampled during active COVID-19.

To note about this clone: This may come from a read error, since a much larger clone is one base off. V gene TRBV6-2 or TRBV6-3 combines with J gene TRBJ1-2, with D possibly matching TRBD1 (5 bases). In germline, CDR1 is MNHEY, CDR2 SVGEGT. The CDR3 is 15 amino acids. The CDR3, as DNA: TGTGCCAGCAGTCAATTGAGCCAGGGACTGGATGGCCACACCTTC. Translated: CASSQLSQGLDGHTF.

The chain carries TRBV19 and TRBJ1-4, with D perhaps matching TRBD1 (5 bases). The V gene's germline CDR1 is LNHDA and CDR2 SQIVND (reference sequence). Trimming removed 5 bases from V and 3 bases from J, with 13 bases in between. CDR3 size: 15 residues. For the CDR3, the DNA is TGTGCCAGTAGTCGGAGGGCGGGGGCTAATGAAAAACTGTTTTTT. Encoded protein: CASSRRAGANEKLFF. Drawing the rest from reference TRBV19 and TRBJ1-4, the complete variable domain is DGGITQSPKYLFRKEGQNVTLSCEQNLNHDAMYWYRQDPGQGLRLIYYSQIVNDFQKGDIAEGYSVSREKKESFPLTVTSAQKNPTAFYLCASSRRAGANEKLFFGSGTQLSVL.

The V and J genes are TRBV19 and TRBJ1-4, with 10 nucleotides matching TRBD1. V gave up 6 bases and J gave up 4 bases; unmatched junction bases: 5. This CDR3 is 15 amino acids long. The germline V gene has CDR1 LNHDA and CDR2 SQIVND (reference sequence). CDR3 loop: CASRGQGHYNEKLFF. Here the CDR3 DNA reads TGTGCCAGTAGGGGACAGGGGCACTATAATGAAAAACTGTTTTTT.

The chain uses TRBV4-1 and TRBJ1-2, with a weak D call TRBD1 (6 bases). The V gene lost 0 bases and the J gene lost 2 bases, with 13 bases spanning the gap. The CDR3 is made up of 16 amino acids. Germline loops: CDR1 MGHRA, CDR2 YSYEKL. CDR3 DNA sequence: TGCGCCAGCAGCCAAGACCTGGCAGGGGTCAACTATGGCTACACCTTC. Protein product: CASSQDLAGVNYGYTF.

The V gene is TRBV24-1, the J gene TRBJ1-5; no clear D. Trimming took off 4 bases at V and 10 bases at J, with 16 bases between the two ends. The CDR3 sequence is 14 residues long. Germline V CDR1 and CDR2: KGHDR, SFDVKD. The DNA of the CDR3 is TGTGCCACCAGTGACGCAGGAATACGATCTCCCCAGCATTTT. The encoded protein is CATSDAGIRSPQHF.

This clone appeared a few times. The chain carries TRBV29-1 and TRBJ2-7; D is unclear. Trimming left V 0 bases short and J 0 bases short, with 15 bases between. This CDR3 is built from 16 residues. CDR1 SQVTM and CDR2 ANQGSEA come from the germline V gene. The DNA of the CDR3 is TGCAGCGTTGAAGATCGTGGGCTTCGCGACTCCTACGAGCAGTACTTC. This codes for CSVEDRGLRDSYEQYF.

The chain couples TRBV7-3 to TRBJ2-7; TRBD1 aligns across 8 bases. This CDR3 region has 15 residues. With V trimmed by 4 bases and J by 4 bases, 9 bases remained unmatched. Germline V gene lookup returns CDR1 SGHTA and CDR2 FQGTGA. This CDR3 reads CASSSSGGVQYEQYF. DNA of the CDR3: TGTGCCAGCAGCTCCTCAGGGGGCGTTCAGTACGAGCAGTACTTC.

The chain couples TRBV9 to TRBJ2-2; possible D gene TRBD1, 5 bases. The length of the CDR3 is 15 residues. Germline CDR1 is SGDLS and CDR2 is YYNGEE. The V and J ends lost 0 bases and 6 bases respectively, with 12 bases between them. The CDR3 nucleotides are TGTGCCAGCAGCGTAGGGTCAGGGATGGCCGGGGAGCTGTTTTTT. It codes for CASSVGSGMAGELFF. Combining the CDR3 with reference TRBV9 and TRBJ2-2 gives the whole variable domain DSGVTQTPKHLITATGQRVTLRCSPRSGDLSVYWYQQSLDQGLQFLIQYYNGEERAKGNILERFSAQQFPDLHSELNLSSLELGDSALYFCASSVGSGMAGELFFGEGSRLTVL.

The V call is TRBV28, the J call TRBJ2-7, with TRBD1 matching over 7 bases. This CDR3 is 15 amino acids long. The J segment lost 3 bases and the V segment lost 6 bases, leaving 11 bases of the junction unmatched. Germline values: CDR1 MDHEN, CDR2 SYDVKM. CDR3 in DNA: TGTGCCAGCAGACCCTACCGTTCAGGGGGCTACGAGCAGTACTTC. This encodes CASRPYRSGGYEQYF.

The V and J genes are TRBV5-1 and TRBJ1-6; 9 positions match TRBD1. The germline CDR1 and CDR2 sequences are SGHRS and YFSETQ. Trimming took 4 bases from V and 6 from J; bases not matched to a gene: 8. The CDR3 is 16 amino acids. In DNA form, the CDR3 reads TGCGCCAGCAGCCAGATGGGACAGGGTGGTAATTCACCCCTCCACTTT. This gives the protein CASSQMGQGGNSPLHF.

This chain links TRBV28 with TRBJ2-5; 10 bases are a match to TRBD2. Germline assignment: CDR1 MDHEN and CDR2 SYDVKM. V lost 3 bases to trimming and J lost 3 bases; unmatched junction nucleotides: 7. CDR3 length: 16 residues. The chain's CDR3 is CASSFWASGSKETQYF. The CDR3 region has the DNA TGTGCCAGCAGTTTTTGGGCTAGCGGGAGCAAAGAGACCCAGTACTTC.

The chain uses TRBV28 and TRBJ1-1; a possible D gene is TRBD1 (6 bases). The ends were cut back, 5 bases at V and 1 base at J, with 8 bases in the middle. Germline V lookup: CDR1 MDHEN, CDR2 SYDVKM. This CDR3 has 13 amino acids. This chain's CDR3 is CASSTGQNTEAFF. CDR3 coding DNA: TGTGCCAGCAGTACGGGACAGAACACTGAAGCTTTCTTT.

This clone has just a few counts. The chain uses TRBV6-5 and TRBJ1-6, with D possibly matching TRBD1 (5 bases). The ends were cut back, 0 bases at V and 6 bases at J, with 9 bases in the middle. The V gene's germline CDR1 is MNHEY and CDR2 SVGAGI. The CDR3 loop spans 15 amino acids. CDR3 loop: CASSYSWQGNSPLHF. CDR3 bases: TGTGCCAGCAGTTACTCGTGGCAGGGTAATTCACCCCTCCACTTT.

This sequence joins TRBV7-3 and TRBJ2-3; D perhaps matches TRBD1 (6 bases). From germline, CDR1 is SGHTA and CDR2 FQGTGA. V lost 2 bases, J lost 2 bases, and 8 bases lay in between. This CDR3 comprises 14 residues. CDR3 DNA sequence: TGTGCCAGCAGCTTACAGGGACACACAGATACGCAGTATTTT. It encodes CASSLQGHTDTQYF.

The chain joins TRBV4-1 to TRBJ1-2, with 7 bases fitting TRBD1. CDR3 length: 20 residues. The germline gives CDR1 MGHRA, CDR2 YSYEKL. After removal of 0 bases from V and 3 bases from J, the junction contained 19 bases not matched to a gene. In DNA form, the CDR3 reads TGCGCCAGCAGCCAAGATCTCCTAGGCGGGCTGACAGGGCGGGACTATGGCTACACCTTC. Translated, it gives CASSQDLLGGLTGRDYGYTF.

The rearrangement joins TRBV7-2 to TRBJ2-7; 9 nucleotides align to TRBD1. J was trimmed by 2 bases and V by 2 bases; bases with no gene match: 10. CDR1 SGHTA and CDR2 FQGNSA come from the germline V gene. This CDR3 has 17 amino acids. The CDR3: CASSLKAPGTGTYEQYF. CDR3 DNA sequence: TGTGCCAGCAGCTTAAAAGCACCCGGGACAGGGACCTACGAGCAGTACTTC.

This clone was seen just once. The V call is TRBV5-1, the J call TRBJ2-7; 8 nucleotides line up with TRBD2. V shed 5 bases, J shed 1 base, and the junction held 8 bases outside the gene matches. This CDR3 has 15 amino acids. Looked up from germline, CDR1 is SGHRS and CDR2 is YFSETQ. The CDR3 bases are TGCGCCAGCAGGGCTACTAGCGGCTCTTCCTACGAGCAGTACTTC. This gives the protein CASRATSGSSYEQYF.

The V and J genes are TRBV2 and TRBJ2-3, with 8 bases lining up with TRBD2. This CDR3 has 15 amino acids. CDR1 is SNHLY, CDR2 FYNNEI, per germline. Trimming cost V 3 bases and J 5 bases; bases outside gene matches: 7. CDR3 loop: CASSDSGIRVDTQYF. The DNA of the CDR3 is TGTGCCAGCAGTGATAGCGGGATTCGAGTAGATACGCAGTATTTT. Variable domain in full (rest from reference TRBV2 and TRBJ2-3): EPEVTQTPSHQVTQMGQEVILRCVPISNHLYFYWYRQILGQKVEFLVSFYNNEISEKSEIFDDQFSVERPDGSNFTLKIRSTKLEDSAMYFCASSDSGIRVDTQYFGPGTRLTVL.

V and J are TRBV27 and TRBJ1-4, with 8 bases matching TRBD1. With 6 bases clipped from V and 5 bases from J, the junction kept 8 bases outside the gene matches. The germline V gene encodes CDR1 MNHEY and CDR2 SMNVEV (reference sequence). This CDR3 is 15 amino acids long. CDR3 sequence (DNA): TGTGCCAGCAGCGCGACAGGGGTGGTAAATGAAAAACTGTTTTTT. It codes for CASSATGVVNEKLFF.

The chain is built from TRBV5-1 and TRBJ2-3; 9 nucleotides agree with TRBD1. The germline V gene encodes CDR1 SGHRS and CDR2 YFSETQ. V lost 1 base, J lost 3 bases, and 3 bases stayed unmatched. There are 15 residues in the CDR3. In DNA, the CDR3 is TGCGCCAGCAGCTTGCGGGACAGGGTGACAGATACGCAGTATTTT. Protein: CASSLRDRVTDTQYF.

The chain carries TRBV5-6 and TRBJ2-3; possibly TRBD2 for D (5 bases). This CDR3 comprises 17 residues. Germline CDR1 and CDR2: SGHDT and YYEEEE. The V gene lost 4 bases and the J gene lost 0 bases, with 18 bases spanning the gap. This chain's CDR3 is CASSAAPRAWSTDTQYF. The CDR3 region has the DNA TGTGCCAGCAGCGCGGCGCCGAGGGCCTGGAGCACAGATACGCAGTATTTT.

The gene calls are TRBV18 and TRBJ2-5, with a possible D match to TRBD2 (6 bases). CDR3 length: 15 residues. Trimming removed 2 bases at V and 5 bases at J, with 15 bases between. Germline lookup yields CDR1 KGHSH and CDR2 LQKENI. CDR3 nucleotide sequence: TGTGCCAGCTCACCAGCGGGACGGGCGAGGGAGACCCAGTACTTC. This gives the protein CASSPAGRARETQYF.

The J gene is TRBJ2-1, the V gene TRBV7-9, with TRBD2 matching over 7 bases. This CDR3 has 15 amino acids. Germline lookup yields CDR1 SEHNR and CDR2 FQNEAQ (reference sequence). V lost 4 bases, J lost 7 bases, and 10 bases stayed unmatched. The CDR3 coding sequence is TGTGCCAGCAGCTCCTCCGGGACTAACGGGAATGAGCAGTTCTTC. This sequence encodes CASSSSGTNGNEQFF.